The rows below give T cell receptor beta chains drawn from one sample of a study of T cells in localized non-small cell lung cancer. Assay: immunoSEQ multiplex PCR; the TCRdb copy retains only in-frame clones and omits some. This repertoire shows around 23,000 clones, over 75% found once; its top ten account for under 30%. Sequenced here: peripheral blood mononuclear cells, sampled before any cancer treatment. Receptor source: a male donor older than 55 with stage II lung adenocarcinoma. CDR3s leave out the opening cysteine and the closing phenylalanine or tryptophan.

v_gene: TRBV6-1; j_gene: TRBJ2-1; CDR3aa: ASTRTSGSNDEQF
v_gene: TRBV5-1; j_gene: TRBJ1-4; CDR3aa: ASSLTGPSNEKLF
v_gene: TRBV7-2; j_gene: TRBJ2-1; CDR3aa: ASSPRMQNEQF
v_gene: TRBV28; j_gene: TRBJ2-1; CDR3aa: ASSGPNIEQF
v_gene: TRBV19; j_gene: TRBJ2-1; CDR3aa: ASSTLTYNEQF
v_gene: TRBV7-2; j_gene: TRBJ2-1; CDR3aa: ASSLTAGGYNEQF
v_gene: TRBV18; j_gene: TRBJ2-4; CDR3aa: ASSPVPGQSTIQY
v_gene: TRBV7-9; j_gene: TRBJ1-6; CDR3aa: AGRQGNSPLH
v_gene: TRBV6-6; j_gene: TRBJ1-2; CDR3aa: ASRGLQVIQYGYT
v_gene: TRBV6-5; j_gene: TRBJ1-1; CDR3aa: ASRDGTQNEAF
v_gene: TRBV2; j_gene: TRBJ2-1; CDR3aa: ASIVELGVASADEQF
v_gene: TRBV19; j_gene: TRBJ2-1; CDR3aa: ASSDGAAYNEQF
v_gene: TRBV19; j_gene: TRBJ2-7; CDR3aa: ASGTSGRKDEQY
v_gene: TRBV11-2; j_gene: TRBJ1-3; CDR3aa: ASSFIGTIY
v_gene: TRBV18; j_gene: TRBJ2-5; CDR3aa: ASSPRTGETQY
v_gene: TRBV18; j_gene: TRBJ2-5; CDR3aa: ASSPKIQLQETQY
v_gene: TRBV5-5; j_gene: TRBJ2-7; CDR3aa: ASSSLRGSGIHEQY
v_gene: TRBV5-4; j_gene: TRBJ2-3; CDR3aa: ASSWGGSVIDTQY
v_gene: TRBV2; j_gene: TRBJ1-1; CDR3aa: ASRVRQNTEAF
v_gene: TRBV27; j_gene: TRBJ1-5; CDR3aa: ASSLSGGQGSNQPQH
v_gene: TRBV5-5; j_gene: TRBJ1-2; CDR3aa: ASSRSGSANYGYT
v_gene: TRBV19; j_gene: TRBJ2-7; CDR3aa: ARGGSSYEQY
v_gene: TRBV7-6; j_gene: TRBJ2-2; CDR3aa: ASSSLQRLNTGELF
v_gene: TRBV12-5; j_gene: TRBJ2-1; CDR3aa: ASGLGRGSEQF
v_gene: TRBV5-1; j_gene: TRBJ2-1; CDR3aa: ASSMTSGRAYEQF
v_gene: TRBV5-1; j_gene: TRBJ2-5; CDR3aa: ASSLAPGETQY
v_gene: TRBV4-1; j_gene: TRBJ2-3; CDR3aa: ASRREDHTDTQY
v_gene: TRBV16; j_gene: TRBJ2-2; CDR3aa: ASSQDRGGELF
v_gene: TRBV4-2; j_gene: TRBJ2-7; CDR3aa: ASSQEVEGISYEQY
v_gene: TRBV7-9; j_gene: TRBJ2-3; CDR3aa: ASSLVGVGTDTQY
v_gene: TRBV5-1; j_gene: TRBJ2-5; CDR3aa: ASSFPGARETQY
v_gene: TRBV5-6; j_gene: TRBJ2-7; CDR3aa: ASSLALPPYEQY
v_gene: TRBV7-2; j_gene: -; CDR3aa: ASSPMGRLSYEQY
v_gene: TRBV10-1; j_gene: TRBJ1-2; CDR3aa: ASSESDRGRYT
v_gene: TRBV5-1; j_gene: TRBJ1-1; CDR3aa: ASSLGQMNTEAF
v_gene: TRBV25-1; j_gene: TRBJ1-6; CDR3aa: ASSDLTRPDSPLH
v_gene: TRBV19; j_gene: -; CDR3aa: ASSMGLAVGYEQY
v_gene: TRBV11-2; j_gene: TRBJ2-7; CDR3aa: ASSLYLGQTYEQY
v_gene: TRBV5-4; j_gene: TRBJ2-1; CDR3aa: ASSLELAASYNEQF
v_gene: TRBV4-2; j_gene: TRBJ1-1; CDR3aa: ASSFTSGNTEAF
v_gene: TRBV28; j_gene: TRBJ1-3; CDR3aa: ASSWAPGNTIY
v_gene: TRBV2; j_gene: TRBJ1-4; CDR3aa: ASSERSPGVNEKLF
v_gene: TRBV5-4; j_gene: TRBJ2-1; CDR3aa: ASSIRLTTLRNEQF
v_gene: TRBV19; j_gene: TRBJ2-6; CDR3aa: ASSMERAGANVLT
v_gene: TRBV5-4; j_gene: TRBJ2-3; CDR3aa: ASSLARDGTQY
v_gene: TRBV7-9; j_gene: TRBJ2-5; CDR3aa: ASSLAETQY
v_gene: TRBV2; j_gene: TRBJ2-2; CDR3aa: ASSQQGAGAGELF
v_gene: TRBV7-8; j_gene: TRBJ2-1; CDR3aa: ATARGAWQF
v_gene: TRBV13; j_gene: TRBJ2-7; CDR3aa: ASSSPRTSGSSYEQY